The 9 T cell receptor beta chains listed next were all sequenced from one sample in a study of blood T cell repertoires in COVID-19 (dated by TCRdb to the early 2020s). Libraries came from the immunoSEQ multiplex PCR assay. The table was pulled from immuneACCESS by TCRdb, which kept in-frame rearrangements only. Such tables lose some clones; where checked, under half of the loss comes from unresolved V genes, and the rest has no known cause. For this sample the table gives about 300,000 clones, of which roughly nine tenths were detected only once. Of the sample, about 6% falls within the top ten clones. Input material: peripheral blood. The receptors were sampled from a young man who had recovered from COVID-19.

The chain uses TRBV7-6 and TRBJ2-1; 7 nucleotides line up with TRBD1. The CDR3 covers 13 residues. The V gene's germline CDR1 is SGHVS and CDR2 FNYEAQ. V shed 7 bases and J 6 bases; nucleotides not matched to a gene: 6. CDR3 amino acids: CASIGGGGNEQFF. DNA of the CDR3: TGTGCCAGCATAGGGGGCGGAGGCAATGAGCAGTTCTTC. Together with reference TRBV7-6 and TRBJ2-1, the CDR3 gives the full variable domain: GAGVSQSPRYKVTKRGQDVALRCDPISGHVSLYWYRQALGQGPEFLTYFNYEAQQDKSGLPNDRFSAERPEGSISTLTIQRTEQRDSAMYRCASIGGGGNEQFFGPGTRLTVL.

The chain links TRBV14 to TRBJ1-4; TRBD1 is a possible D gene (6 bases). The CDR3 spans 18 residues. V was pared by 2 bases and J by 2 bases, with 18 bases between. CDR1 is SGHDN, CDR2 FVKESK, per germline. CDR3 DNA sequence: TGTGCCAGCAGCCAACATCGGGGGGGCGGTGGCACTAATGAAAAACTGTTTTTT. It codes for CASSQHRGGGGTNEKLFF.

V and J are TRBV30 and TRBJ2-7, with 7 bases that match TRBD1. V was pared by 3 bases and J by 2 bases, with 13 bases of the junction left unmatched. CDR3 length equals 16 residues. Per the germline V gene, CDR1 is GTSNPN and CDR2 is SVGIG (reference sequence). CDR3 region: CAWSPSGTAQAYEQYF. The CDR3 DNA follows: TGTGCCTGGAGCCCCTCCGGGACAGCCCAGGCCTACGAGCAGTACTTC.

This rearrangement joins TRBV18 to TRBJ2-2; 10 positions agree with TRBD2. Unmatched junction bases numbered 10, after V lost 2 bases and J lost 4 bases. The germline CDR1 and CDR2 sequences are KGHSH and LQKENI. The CDR3 extends over 18 amino acids. Here the CDR3 reads CASSPRASGSLFTGELFF. CDR3 coding DNA: TGTGCCAGCTCACCAAGGGCTAGCGGGAGTCTTTTCACCGGGGAGCTGTTTTTT.

The chain joins TRBV7-9 to TRBJ2-2, with 9 bases identical to TRBD1. This CDR3 is 15 amino acids long. The V segment lost 5 bases and the J segment 9 bases; nucleotides outside the gene matches: 10. Germline lookup yields CDR1 SEHNR and CDR2 FQNEAQ (reference sequence). The CDR3 DNA sequence: TGTGCCAGCAGCCAATCCGGGACAGGGCTCTGGGAGCTGTTTTTT. It encodes CASSQSGTGLWELFF.

The chain links TRBV19 to TRBJ1-2; TRBD1 aligns across 7 bases. Looked up from germline, CDR1 is LNHDA and CDR2 is SQIVND (reference sequence). V lost 11 bases to trimming and J lost 4 bases; unmatched junction nucleotides: 16. This CDR3 comprises 15 residues. The CDR3 nucleotides are TGTGCCGGCCGGACAGGAGGGCGAGGAGTCTATGGCTACACCTTC. Encoded protein: CAGRTGGRGVYGYTF.

The V call is TRBV21-1, the J call TRBJ2-3; TRBD1 is the table's D call and was not checked against the DNA. TRBV21-1 is listed as a pseudogene. The CDR3 has 13 residues. CDR3 in amino acids: CALGLPDTDTQYF. CDR3 in DNA: TGTGCTTTGGGCCTCCCGGACACAGATACGCAGTATTTT.

This clone was picked up one time. V is TRBV7-9 and J is TRBJ1-1; TRBD1 might be the D (5 bases). V lost 8 bases to trimming and J lost 6 bases, with 13 bases between them. Germline lookup yields CDR1 SEHNR and CDR2 FQNEAQ (reference sequence). CDR3 length: 12 amino acids. This CDR3 reads CASGPGLPEAFF. The CDR3 DNA sequence: TGTGCCAGCGGACCAGGGCTCCCTGAAGCTTTCTTT.

Comment on this clone: This same CDR3 is encoded by further DNA sequences in the sample. The rearrangement uses TRBV9 and TRBJ1-1, with 8 bases matching TRBD1. V shed 4 bases and J 5 bases; nucleotides not matched to a gene: 1. This CDR3 has 12 amino acids. CDR1 and CDR2 (germline): SGDLS, YYNGEE. CDR3 sequence reads: CASSTGGTEAFF. CDR3 in DNA: TGTGCCAGCAGCACAGGGGGGACTGAAGCTTTCTTT.